Below, one T cell receptor beta chain is given with its context. TRB rearrangements spanning V, D and J were amplified using mixed TRB-A/B primers. A single record per CDR3 protein comes from TCRdb applying MiXCR to the multiplex PCR reads. The sample shows some 2,100 distinct CDR3 sequences, under 30% of them seen only once. Peripheral blood genomic DNA, not sorted cells or RNA, was the template. The CDR3 runs 13 residues. Trimming stripped 5 bases from V and 1 base from J, with 12 bases between. Germline V lookup: CDR1 DFQATT, CDR2 SNEGSKA (reference sequence). These data originate in a study of T cell repertoires in aging, cancer and after chemotherapy. For the study at large: Paired samples before and after chemotherapy came from glioblastoma patients receiving temozolomide-based therapy.

Sequenced material: blood. The sequence was collected from a human donor with a solid tumor. J is TRBJ2-7 and V is TRBV20-1, with unresolved D. CDR3 coding DNA: TGCAGTGCTGGAACCGACAAATCCTACGAGCAGTACTTC. This sequence encodes CSAGTDKSYEQYF.